This T cell receptor (beta chain) is from a study of T cell changes during pregnancy in multiple sclerosis. CDR1 SGHVS and CDR2 FNYEAQ come from the germline V gene. The ends lost 0 bases at V and 5 bases at J; junction bases unmatched: 6. The CDR3 extends over 15 amino acids. Only in-frame clones appear in the TCRdb table, and some are missing; sequencing was by immunoSEQ multiplex PCR. The sample consists of tens of thousands of clones, around 94% of them appearing once. The starting material was peripheral blood, obtained after pregnancy. V is TRBV7-6 and J is TRBJ2-7; TRBD2 aligns across 8 bases. This TCR was sampled from a female donor in good health, enrolled as a control in a pregnancy study. The CDR3 loop is CASSLAGRVSDEQYF. The CDR3 DNA is TGTGCCAGCAGCTTAGCCGGGAGGGTTAGCGACGAGCAGTACTTC.